Below, 25 T cell receptor beta chains from the same sample are listed, as sequenced in a study of OX40 agonist ivuxolimab in advanced cancers. Produced via immunoSEQ multiplex PCR; TCRdb's table is partial and in-frame only. The sample contains about 66,000 clones, about 84% of which appear only once. The sample in question was CD4+ or CD8+ T cells sorted from blood, obtained in a trial of the OX40 agonist ivuxolimab. The receptors were gathered from an adult with an advanced solid tumor such as melanoma, head and neck, liver or kidney cancer.

The J gene is TRBJ1-1, the V gene TRBV4-2, with a tentative D call TRBD1 (6 bases). This CDR3 has 12 amino acids. From germline, CDR1 is LGHNA and CDR2 YNFKEQ. Trimming stripped 2 bases from V and 5 bases from J, with 6 bases between. Written as DNA, the CDR3 is TGTGCCAGCAGCCAAAGGGGGACTGAAGCTTTCTTT. Residues: CASSQRGTEAFF.

This chain links TRBV6-5 with TRBJ1-2, with D possibly TRBD1 on 5 matching bases. CDR1 MNHEY and CDR2 SVGAGI come from the germline V gene. V lost 2 bases, J lost 0 bases, and 13 bases lay in between. The CDR3 runs to 16 residues. The CDR3 spells CASSYGTFGTNYGYTF. The CDR3, as DNA: TGTGCCAGCAGTTACGGGACGTTCGGGACTAACTATGGCTACACCTTC.

The J gene is TRBJ2-3, the V gene TRBV6-5; the match to TRBD1 covers 7 bases. V lost 5 bases and J lost 2; bases outside the gene matches: 7. The CDR3 runs to 15 residues. Germline V gene sequence: CDR1 MNHEY, CDR2 SVGAGI. Written as DNA, the CDR3 is TGTGCCAGCAGTACGATCGGGACAGACACAGATACGCAGTATTTT. It translates to CASSTIGTDTDTQYF.

The genes are TRBV7-8 and TRBJ1-5, with TRBD1 identical over 7 bases. Per the germline V gene, CDR1 is SGHVS and CDR2 is FQNEAQ. J lost 0 bases, V lost 5 bases, and 7 bases had no gene match. The length of the CDR3 is 16 residues. CDR3 sequence (DNA): TGTGCCAGCAGCCGCCATGGACAGGTTAGCAATCAGCCCCAGCATTTT. Protein product: CASSRHGQVSNQPQHF.

The rearrangement links TRBV10-3 to TRBJ2-7, with D possibly being TRBD1 or TRBD2 (7 bases each). CDR1 and CDR2 from the germline V gene are ENHRY and SYGVKD. The CDR3 is 13 residues long. Trimming stripped 7 bases from V and 3 bases from J, with 13 bases between. CDR3 amino acids: CAIKAGQNYEQYF. The CDR3 DNA follows: TGTGCCATCAAAGCGGGACAGAACTACGAGCAGTACTTC.

The chain combines TRBV11-3 with TRBJ2-2; 10 bases align to TRBD2. This CDR3 contains 16 residues. Germline V gives CDR1 SGHNT, CDR2 YENEEA. J gave up 5 bases and V 8 bases, and 11 bases lay outside the gene matches. The CDR3 DNA sequence: TGTGCCAGCTGCTCTAGCGGGGGCGATCGAACCGGGGAGCTGTTTTTT. It specifies CASCSSGGDRTGELFF.

The J gene is TRBJ1-4, the V gene TRBV7-2; the D gene is possibly TRBD1 (6 bases). Trimming took off 0 bases at V and 7 bases at J, with 12 bases between the two ends. The CDR3 extends over 15 amino acids. CDR1 is SGHTA and CDR2 is FQGNSA in the germline V gene. CDR3 nucleotide sequence: TGTGCCAGCAGCTTAGCCGGGGGGCGCGTTGAAAAACTGTTTTTT. Its protein is CASSLAGGRVEKLFF.

This clone was picked up one time. The chain recombines TRBV7-3 with TRBJ2-2; D perhaps matches TRBD2 (5 bases). Germline CDR1 SGHTA, CDR2 FQGTGA. This CDR3 contains 14 residues. Deletions cut 4 bases from V and 6 bases from J, with 12 bases between. The chain's CDR3 is CASSSLDGAGELFF. The CDR3 bases are TGTGCCAGCAGCTCATTGGACGGGGCCGGGGAGCTGTTTTTT.

The rearrangement joins TRBV5-1 to TRBJ1-6, with TRBD1 matching over 7 bases. V was clipped by 4 bases and J by 8 bases; unmatched bases: 6. CDR3 size: 14 residues. Per the germline V gene, CDR1 is SGHRS and CDR2 is YFSETQ. DNA for the CDR3: TGCGCCAGCAGCCTTGAAGGACAGGATTCACCCCTCCACTTT. Translation: CASSLEGQDSPLHF.

This clone was seen more than once but under ten times. The chain links TRBV7-9 to TRBJ2-5; 9 nucleotides agree with TRBD2. J was trimmed by 5 bases and V by 5 bases; bases with no gene match: 15. CDR1 SEHNR and CDR2 FQNEAQ come from the germline V gene (reference sequence). The CDR3 consists of 17 residues. The CDR3 coding sequence is TGTGCCAGCAGCCCCCGGGGAGCGGGGGGCCTGGGGGAGACCCAGTACTTC. This translates into CASSPRGAGGLGETQYF.

In its sample, this clone was seen a few times. J is TRBJ1-4 and V is TRBV5-1; a possible D gene is TRBD1 (6 bases). Germline V gene lookup returns CDR1 SGHRS and CDR2 YFSETQ. The length of the CDR3 is 17 residues. Trimming shortened V by 1 base and J by 3 bases, and 16 bases separated the two germline ends. The DNA for the CDR3 is TGCGCCAGCAGCTTGTCGGGGGCCGGAACGGCTAATGAAAAACTGTTTTTT. Translation: CASSLSGAGTANEKLFF.

J is TRBJ2-1 and V is TRBV4-3; tentatively, D is TRBD1 (5 bases). The CDR3 loop spans 16 amino acids. Trimming took 4 bases from V and 4 from J, leaving 17 bases between them. Per the germline V gene, CDR1 is LGHNA and CDR2 is YSLEER. CDR3 amino acids: CASSRETVNSYNEQFF. The CDR3 region has the DNA TGCGCCAGCAGCCGCGAGACAGTAAACTCTTACAATGAGCAGTTCTTC.

This chain joins TRBV6-1 and TRBJ1-5; D is unresolved. The CDR3 length is 14 residues. Trimming stripped 9 bases from V and 7 bases from J, with 19 bases between. Per the germline V gene, CDR1 is MNHNS and CDR2 is SASEGT. The CDR3 DNA is TGTGCCAGTTACCCTATACTGGACGGCCAGCCCCAGCATTTT. As protein: CASYPILDGQPQHF.

V and J are TRBV5-1 and TRBJ1-2, with 8 bases identical to TRBD1. V lost 0 bases to trimming and J lost 3 bases; unmatched junction nucleotides: 4. The length of the CDR3 is 15 residues. Germline V gene sequence: CDR1 SGHRS, CDR2 YFSETQ. CDR3 region: CASSLGLTGDYGYTF. The CDR3 region has the DNA TGCGCCAGCAGCTTGGGTCTGACAGGGGACTATGGCTACACCTTC.

This chain uses TRBV11-2 with TRBJ1-6; TRBD1 is a possible D gene (6 bases). CDR3 length: 13 residues. The germline CDR1 and CDR2 sequences are SGHAT and FQNNGV. Trimming took 5 bases from V and 8 from J, leaving 10 bases between them. The CDR3 is CASSPRTDSPLHF. DNA of the CDR3: TGTGCCAGCAGCCCCCGGACAGATTCACCCCTCCACTTT.

The chain carries TRBV4-1 and TRBJ2-3, with a possible D match to TRBD2 (5 bases). Germline V gives CDR1 MGHRA, CDR2 YSYEKL. With 5 bases removed from V and 1 base from J, the gap between germline ends came to 13 bases. The CDR3 has 15 residues. CDR3: CASSFGLVGTDTQYF. CDR3 DNA: TGCGCCAGCAGCTTCGGACTCGTAGGCACAGATACGCAGTATTTT.

The rearrangement links TRBV7-6 to TRBJ1-2, with a possible D match to TRBD1 (5 bases). The CDR3 is made up of 16 amino acids. The germline gives CDR1 SGHVS, CDR2 FNYEAQ. Trimming pared 5 bases from V and 5 bases from J, leaving 21 bases between. The CDR3 DNA follows: TGTGCCAGCAGCCCTCGTCGGGACCATGAACCTTATGGCTACACCTTC. Its protein product is CASSPRRDHEPYGYTF.

The gene calls are TRBV7-2 and TRBJ2-1, with D possibly matching TRBD1 (6 bases). Germline CDR1 and CDR2: SGHTA and FQGNSA. CDR3 length: 15 residues. V was clipped by 1 base and J by 4 bases, with 11 bases between them. CDR3 in amino acids: CASSLVSGHYNEQFF. For the CDR3, the DNA is TGTGCCAGCAGCTTAGTATCGGGACATTACAATGAGCAGTTCTTC.

The rearrangement links TRBV29-1 to TRBJ2-7; 8 nucleotides match TRBD2. Germline-derived CDR1 and CDR2 are SQVTM and ANQGSEA. J was trimmed by 1 base and V by 4 bases; bases with no gene match: 6. The CDR3 length is 14 residues. The CDR3 loop reads CSVVPQRGSYEQYF. The CDR3 coding sequence is TGCAGCGTTGTTCCCCAGCGGGGGTCCTACGAGCAGTACTTC.

This chain joins TRBV9 and TRBJ2-6, with D perhaps TRBD2 (5 bases). Germline CDR1 and CDR2: SGDLS and YYNGEE. The CDR3 is 16 residues long. V lost 4 bases, J lost 0 bases, and 11 bases lay in between. CDR3: CASSSGEISGANVLTF. CDR3 in DNA: TGTGCCAGCAGCTCCGGGGAGATCTCTGGGGCCAACGTCCTGACTTTC.

This clone came up once. The chain is built from TRBV19 and TRBJ2-7; TRBD2 is a possible D gene (6 bases). V lost 5 bases and J 4 bases, leaving 9 bases between the germline ends. The CDR3 covers 12 residues. In germline, CDR1 is LNHDA, CDR2 SQIVND (reference sequence). The CDR3 DNA is TGTGCCAGTAGTCTGACTAGTTACGAGCAGTACTTC. It translates to CASSLTSYEQYF.

The chain carries TRBV11-3 and TRBJ2-1; D is perhaps TRBD2 (6 bases). The CDR3 contains 16 residues. Looked up from germline, CDR1 is SGHNT and CDR2 is YENEEA. V dropped 1 base and J dropped 0 bases, with 10 bases sitting between them. The CDR3 reads CASSLGGLRSYNEQFF. CDR3 DNA: TGTGCCAGCAGCTTAGGGGGACTTCGCTCCTACAATGAGCAGTTCTTC.

The chain carries TRBV28 and TRBJ1-5; D gene unclear. The CDR3 is made up of 13 amino acids. The germline V gene encodes CDR1 MDHEN and CDR2 SYDVKM. V was shortened by 5 bases and J by 0 bases, with 5 bases between the two germline ends. The CDR3 loop is CASSMYSNQPQHF. The CDR3 DNA sequence: TGTGCCAGCAGTATGTATAGCAATCAGCCCCAGCATTTT.

The chain recombines TRBV18 with TRBJ2-7; D tentatively reads TRBD1 or TRBD2 (5 bases each). With 4 bases removed from V and 7 bases from J, the gap between germline ends came to 14 bases. Germline lookup yields CDR1 KGHSH and CDR2 LQKENI. The CDR3 spans 13 residues. The CDR3 loop is CASSLGTLGEQYF. The CDR3 coding sequence is TGTGCCAGCTCACTGGGGACCCTCGGAGAGCAGTACTTC.

The chain links TRBV7-2 to TRBJ2-1; TRBD2 aligns across 8 bases. The CDR3 has 17 residues. The ends lost 5 bases at V and 4 bases at J; junction bases unmatched: 13. Looked up from germline, CDR1 is SGHTA and CDR2 is FQGNSA. The CDR3 DNA follows: TGTGCCAGCAGCGGGAGCGGGGGCCGCGCTGTATACAATGAGCAGTTCTTC. This codes for CASSGSGGRAVYNEQFF.